The rows below give T cell receptor beta chains drawn from one sample of a study of technical replicates of blood from a few donors. Profiled with immunoSEQ multiplex PCR; TCRdb holds only in-frame clones, not every one. The sample includes approximately 97,000 clones, roughly 96% seen only once; the top ten take approximately 0.37%. Sequences were obtained from T cells isolated from PBMCs. The source of these receptors is a human donor in good health. Each CDR3 is given with its conserved first and last residue. A D gene is named only where the DNA matches it firmly. A clone size is listed for some rows: how often the clone was seen (once, few, many), or a class if it is expanded.

size	V	D	J	CDR3	DNA
.	TRBV5-1	TRBD1	TRBJ1-3	CASSPTDRGLLTFSGNTIYF	TGCGCCAGCAGCCCAACCGACAGGGGGCTTTTGACTTTTTCTGGAAACACCATATATTTT
.	TRBV29-1	.	TRBJ2-7	CSVRIPDGSYEQYF	TGCAGCGTGAGGATCCCTGACGGGTCCTACGAGCAGTACTTC
.	TRBV10-2	.	TRBJ2-1	CASSEGQRRNNEQFF	TGCGCCAGCAGTGAGGGCCAAAGGAGGAACAATGAGCAGTTCTTC
.	TRBV11-2	.	TRBJ1-4	CASSFLRSGEKLFF	TGTGCCAGCAGCTTTCTAAGGTCGGGGGAAAAACTGTTTTTT
.	TRBV27	TRBD2	TRBJ2-5	CASSLVAGVTQYF	TGTGCCAGCAGTTTAGTAGCGGGGGTGACCCAGTACTTC
.	TRBV6-5	TRBD2	TRBJ2-1	CASSYFAGGPNEQFF	TGTGCCAGCAGTTACTTTGCGGGAGGGCCGAATGAGCAGTTCTTC
.	TRBV5-1	TRBD2	TRBJ2-1	CASRLAGGRDEQFF	TGCGCCAGCAGACTAGCGGGAGGAAGAGATGAGCAGTTCTTC
.	TRBV7-3	TRBD2	TRBJ2-2	CASSPQPGLAAGELFF	TGTGCCAGCAGCCCCCAACCGGGACTAGCGGCCGGGGAGCTGTTTTTT
.	TRBV28	TRBD2	TRBJ2-5	CACVGLAEIQETQYF	TGTGCCTGCGTGGGACTAGCGGAGATCCAAGAGACCCAGTACTTC
.	TRBV25-1	TRBD2	TRBJ2-1	CASMDWGGHNEQFF	TGTGCCAGCATGGATTGGGGGGGTCACAATGAGCAGTTCTTC
.	TRBV10-3	.	TRBJ2-2	CAISDSPPVSNTGELFF	TGTGCCATCAGTGACTCCCCCCCGGTGTCGAACACCGGGGAGCTGTTTTTT
.	TRBV5-4	.	TRBJ2-5	CASRKDEREETQYF	TGTGCCAGCAGGAAAGACGAGCGGGAAGAGACCCAGTACTTC
.	TRBV2	TRBD2	TRBJ2-1	CASSASGRAYNEQFF	TGTGCCAGCAGCGCTAGCGGGAGGGCGTACAATGAGCAGTTCTTC
.	TRBV11-3	TRBD2	TRBJ2-1	CASSLEGTSSYNEQFF	TGTGCCAGCAGCTTAGAAGGGACTAGCAGCTACAATGAGCAGTTCTTC
.	TRBV5-1	.	TRBJ1-1	CASSYRVNTEAFF	TGCGCCAGCAGCTACAGGGTAAATACTGAAGCTTTCTTT
.	TRBV5-4	TRBD2	TRBJ2-7	CASSLSPREGDEQYF	TGTGCCAGCAGCTTGTCCCCCCGGGAGGGGGACGAGCAGTACTTC
.	TRBV30	TRBD2	TRBJ2-3	CACVLTSGADTQYF	TGTGCCTGCGTCTTGACTAGCGGGGCAGATACGCAGTATTTT
.	TRBV2	.	TRBJ2-3	CASSEAIGGITDTQYF	TGTGCCAGCAGTGAAGCGATAGGAGGGATCACAGATACGCAGTATTTT
.	TRBV11-3	TRBD1	TRBJ1-1	CASSRDRNTEAFF	TGTGCCAGCAGCCGGGACAGGAACACTGAAGCTTTCTTT
.	TRBV25-1	.	TRBJ2-2	CASSDLFDTGELFF	TGTGCCAGCAGTGACCTTTTTGACACCGGGGAGCTGTTTTTT
once	TRBV11-3	TRBD1	TRBJ2-7	CASSLEGTGGYEQYF	TGTGCCAGCAGCTTAGAAGGGACAGGGGGCTACGAGCAGTACTTC
.	TRBV27	.	TRBJ1-1	CASSFKGDTEAFF	TGTGCCAGCAGTTTCAAGGGGGACACTGAAGCTTTCTTT
.	TRBV4-3	.	TRBJ2-1	CASSQDAGSVNEQFF	TGCGCCAGCAGCCAAGATGCCGGGTCAGTCAATGAGCAGTTCTTC
.	TRBV25-1	TRBD1	TRBJ1-2	CASSAPGQLTGYTF	TGTGCCAGCAGTGCTCCGGGACAGCTCACTGGCTACACCTTC
once	TRBV19	TRBD1	TRBJ2-7	CASSIKGTGSYEQYF	TGTGCCAGTAGTATAAAGGGGACAGGCTCCTACGAGCAGTACTTC
.	TRBV7-3	.	TRBJ2-7	CASSLNGRDYEQYF	TGTGCCAGCAGCTTAAACGGGAGAGACTACGAGCAGTACTTC
.	TRBV21-1	.	TRBJ2-3	CASSKDWREAADTQYF	TGTGCCAGCAGCAAAGACTGGCGGGAGGCGGCAGATACGCAGTATTTT
.	TRBV5-6	.	TRBJ2-5	CASSLAGGETQYF	TGTGCCAGCAGCTTGGCAGGCGGGGAGACCCAGTACTTC
.	TRBV5-8	TRBD1	TRBJ1-5	CASSSPGGVFVNQPQHF	TGTGCCAGCAGCTCTCCAGGGGGTGTATTTGTTAATCAGCCCCAGCATTTT
.	TRBV2	TRBD1	TRBJ2-2	CASRDRGTGELFF	TGTGCCAGCAGGGACAGGGGCACCGGGGAGCTGTTTTTT
.	TRBV19	.	TRBJ2-6	CASSILPTGANVLTF	TGTGCCAGTAGTATACTACCAACGGGGGCCAACGTCCTGACTTTC
once	TRBV19	TRBD1	TRBJ2-7	CASKGGVEQYF	TGTGCCAGTAAAGGGGGCGTCGAGCAGTACTTC
.	TRBV21-1	.	TRBJ2-5	CASKGTGRGETQYF	TGTGCCAGCAAAGGGACAGGGAGGGGAGAGACCCAGTACTTC
.	TRBV7-8	.	TRBJ2-1	CASSLGGVSYNEQFF	TGTGCCAGCAGCTTAGGCGGGGTCTCCTACAATGAGCAGTTCTTC
.	TRBV19	.	TRBJ2-2	CASASGQGTGELFF	.
.	TRBV7-3	TRBD1	TRBJ2-3	CASSLSTFRGDTQYF	TGTGCCAGCAGCTTAAGTACTTTCAGGGGGGATACGCAGTATTTT
.	TRBV28	TRBD1	TRBJ1-5	CASSLEDRAQPQHF	TGTGCCAGCAGTTTAGAGGACAGGGCTCAGCCCCAGCATTTT
.	TRBV4-1	.	TRBJ2-3	CASSHEPTGVRADTQYF	TGCGCCAGCAGCCACGAGCCTACGGGAGTTAGGGCAGATACGCAGTATTTT
.	TRBV7-2	.	TRBJ2-1	CASNTGLSYNEQFF	TGTGCCAGCAACACAGGCTTATCCTACAATGAGCAGTTCTTC
few	TRBV27	.	TRBJ1-4	CASSFNSLSYNEKLFF	TGTGCCAGCAGTTTTAACTCCTTATCCTATAATGAAAAACTGTTTTTT
.	TRBV7-9	TRBD2	TRBJ2-7	CASSFWREGYEQYF	TGTGCCAGCAGCTTTTGGCGGGAGGGCTACGAGCAGTACTTC
.	TRBV10-3	.	TRBJ2-3	CAISESSGSTDTQYF	TGTGCCATCAGTGAGTCTAGCGGTTCCACAGATACGCAGTATTTT
once	TRBV30	TRBD1	TRBJ1-5	CAWSVPGTGGNQPQHF	TGTGCCTGGAGTGTACCCGGGACAGGGGGCAATCAGCCCCAGCATTTT
once	TRBV5-1	.	TRBJ2-3	CASSSSGNTQYF	TGCGCCAGCAGCAGCTCGGGGAATACGCAGTATTTT